A selection of T cell receptor beta chains follows, all from one sample in a study of shared clonotypes between healthy human individuals. Produced via immunoSEQ multiplex PCR; TCRdb's table is partial and in-frame only. The data hold approximately 2.5 million clones, with over 85% observed a single time. Sequenced: naive CD4+ T cells sorted from blood. The receptors originated from a man aged 18 to 30 in good health. CDR3s include the opening cysteine and the closing phenylalanine or tryptophan. D genes are given only for firm matches. Clone size is stated in some rows and not others, as once, few, many or a class when expanded.

TRBD1	TRBV6-5	-	TRBJ2-1	CASSYSMDRNEQFF	TGTGCCAGCAGTTACTCGATGGACAGGAATGAGCAGTTCTTC
-	TRBV30	-	TRBJ1-1	CAWSPGARNTEAFF	TGTGCCTGGAGCCCCGGCGCCCGGAACACTGAAGCTTTCTTT
-	TRBV6-5	-	TRBJ1-2	CATTDRQGGYTF	TGTGCCACGACGGACCGCCAGGGCGGCTACACCTTC
-	TRBV5-1	once	TRBJ2-3	CASSRRQDTDTQYF	TGCGCCAGCAGCAGGAGACAAGACACAGATACGCAGTATTTT
-	TRBV10-3	-	TRBJ1-1	CAISGTANTEAFF	TGTGCCATCAGTGGGACAGCGAACACTGAAGCTTTCTTT
-	TRBV19	-	TRBJ1-1	CASSISGAAEAFF	TGTGCCAGTAGTATTTCGGGGGCCGCTGAAGCTTTCTTT
-	TRBV2	-	TRBJ1-5	CASSEGRANNQPQHF	TGTGCCAGCAGTGAAGGTAGAGCGAACAATCAGCCCCAGCATTTT
-	TRBV18	-	TRBJ1-3	CASPGSGSNGNTIYF	TGTGCCAGCCCCGGATCCGGTTCGAACGGAAACACCATATATTTT
-	TRBV29-1	-	TRBJ2-7	CSVARTLDEQYF	TGCAGCGTTGCACGAACTCTCGACGAGCAGTACTTC
-	TRBV28	-	TRBJ2-2	CASRPGDYDTGELFF	TGTGCCAGCAGGCCGGGAGACTACGACACCGGGGAGCTGTTTTTT
-	TRBV2	-	TRBJ1-5	CASSAPNSNQPQHF	TGTGCCAGCAGTGCTCCTAATAGCAATCAGCCCCAGCATTTT